This T cell receptor (beta chain) was recorded in a study of T cells in tuberculosis. Study-level information: PBMC were archived before or within 7 days of starting treatment.

As to this clone: Its specificity is not known.

The time point denotes: new active TB diagnosis, blood taken before or within 7 days of starting treatment. TCRdb's table, derived via immunoSEQ multiplex PCR, lists solely in-frame clones and lacks some. The sample records 25,000 to 40,000 clones, about 90% being singletons. General study results and limits: Smaller distances to GMM-specific TCRs suggested their expansion in active tuberculosis. Active tuberculosis patients had shorter CDR3-alpha; the beta difference was nonsignificant.

Per germline, CDR1 LNHDA and CDR2 SQIVND (reference sequence). This CDR3 spans 15 amino acids. V was trimmed by 5 bases and J by 3 bases, leaving 14 bases between them. V and J are TRBV19 and TRBJ1-5; the D gene is possibly TRBD1 (6 bases). The sequencing used PBMCs, collected at tuberculosis diagnosis. This receptor was identified in an adult with tuberculosis. The CDR3 DNA sequence: TGTGCCAGTAGTTGGACGGACAGCCCCAATCAGCCCCAGCATTTT. It codes for CASSWTDSPNQPQHF. Based on the CDR3 plus reference TRBV19 and TRBJ1-5, the full variable domain is DGGITQSPKYLFRKEGQNVTLSCEQNLNHDAMYWYRQDPGQGLRLIYYSQIVNDFQKGDIAEGYSVSREKKESFPLTVTSAQKNPTAFYLCASSWTDSPNQPQHFGDGTRLSIL.